Below, 20 T cell receptor beta chains from the same sample are listed, as sequenced in a study of T cell responses to AZD1222 COVID-19 vaccine. The protocol was immunoSEQ multiplex PCR, while the TCRdb copy is restricted to in-frame clones and leaves out a portion. The data hold some 80,000 clones, with over 60% observed a single time. The sequences come from peripheral blood, collected 28 days after the second dose of the MenACWY control vaccine. The receptor set was obtained from an adult who received the MenACWY meningococcal vaccine as a control.

The chain couples TRBV7-3 to TRBJ2-7; 9 bases map to TRBD1. V shed 2 bases and J 5 bases; nucleotides not matched to a gene: 10. Germline V CDR1 and CDR2: SGHTA, FQGTGA. CDR3 length: 16 amino acids. This chain's CDR3 is CASSLLPGTGIHEQYF. For the CDR3, the DNA is TGTGCCAGCAGCTTATTACCCGGGACAGGGATCCACGAGCAGTACTTC.

The V call is TRBV11-2, the J call TRBJ1-1; D is unclear. The CDR3 is 16 residues long. Trimming shortened V by 1 base and J by 1 base, and 13 bases separated the two germline ends. CDR1 and CDR2 (germline): SGHAT, FQNNGV. CDR3 DNA sequence: TGTGCCAGCAGCTTAGGTCCGCGGGTGAGGAACACTGAAGCTTTCTTT. This translates into CASSLGPRVRNTEAFF.

The chain employs TRBV7-9 and TRBJ1-6; 9 positions agree with TRBD1. The germline CDR1 and CDR2 sequences are SEHNR and FQNEAQ (reference sequence). This CDR3 comprises 17 residues. The V and J ends lost 8 bases and 5 bases, in that order; junction bases with no gene match: 13. The CDR3 here is CASGRTGTGMNNSPLHF. The DNA for the CDR3 is TGTGCCAGCGGACGAACCGGGACAGGGATGAATAATTCACCCCTCCACTTT.

This chain uses TRBV19 with TRBJ1-1; D unresolved. This CDR3 is 15 amino acids long. The germline gives CDR1 LNHDA, CDR2 SQIVND (reference sequence). Between the trimmed V and J ends, which lost 2 bases and 0 bases, there was a span of 10 bases. The DNA for the CDR3 is TGTGCCAGTAGTATATTAGGAGATATGAACACTGAAGCTTTCTTT. This translates into CASSILGDMNTEAFF.

The chain links TRBV19 to TRBJ1-1; D remains unclear. The CDR3 sequence is 12 residues long. Germline V lookup: CDR1 LNHDA, CDR2 SQIVND (reference sequence). Trimming left V 5 bases short and J 7 bases short, with 11 bases between. The CDR3: CASSHLGSEAFF. The CDR3 bases are TGTGCCAGTAGTCACCTGGGGAGTGAAGCTTTCTTT.

The chain is built from TRBV28 and TRBJ2-7; TRBD2 aligns across 10 bases. CDR3 size: 14 residues. J was trimmed by 7 bases and V by 5 bases; bases with no gene match: 8. CDR1 is MDHEN, CDR2 SYDVKM, per germline. The DNA for the CDR3 is TGTGCCAGCAGTCCCCTTAGCGGGAGGTATGAGCAGTACTTC. It translates to CASSPLSGRYEQYF.

This chain connects TRBV29-1 to TRBJ1-2, with D perhaps matching TRBD1 (5 bases). Trimming stripped 6 bases from V and 5 bases from J, with 16 bases between. Per germline, CDR1 SQVTM and CDR2 ANQGSEA. The CDR3 has 13 amino acids. CDR3 loop: CSVEQDFGYGYTF. CDR3 nucleotide sequence: TGCAGCGTCGAACAGGACTTCGGGTATGGCTACACCTTC.

The chain uses TRBV18 and TRBJ2-5; 7 bases are shared with TRBD1. The CDR3 consists of 15 residues. Germline V gives CDR1 KGHSH, CDR2 LQKENI. With 6 bases clipped from V and 5 bases from J, the junction kept 12 bases outside the gene matches. The CDR3 DNA reads as TGTGCCAGCTCCTTAATTAGGGGGCAACGGGAGACCCAGTACTTC. Protein product: CASSLIRGQRETQYF.

The genes are TRBV7-6 and TRBJ2-7; D gene unclear. V was trimmed by 3 bases and J by 5 bases, leaving 17 bases between them. The CDR3 consists of 15 residues. Per germline, CDR1 SGHVS and CDR2 FNYEAQ. Here the CDR3 DNA reads TGTGCCAGCAGCTTGAACCCGGCAGGAACCCACGAGCAGTACTTC. Translating gives CASSLNPAGTHEQYF.

This clone was seen a few times. This chain joins TRBV25-1 and TRBJ2-7; D is unresolved. The CDR3 is made up of 14 amino acids. Germline lookup yields CDR1 MGHDK and CDR2 SYGVNS. The V end lost 7 bases, the J end lost 2 bases, and 15 bases lay between the germline ends. DNA of the CDR3: TGTGCCAGCACCGAGGAAGTCTACACCTACGAGCAGTACTTC. This translates into CASTEEVYTYEQYF.

The table lists this clone with a few counts. Here the CDR3 DNA reads TGTGCCAGCAGCCAGGGGGTTTCAGGGGCGACAGATACGCAGTATTTT. It codes for CASSQGVSGATDTQYF. This rearrangement joins TRBV9 to TRBJ2-3; TRBD1 agrees at 7 bases. Germline assignment: CDR1 SGDLS and CDR2 YYNGEE. Trimming at V came to 4 bases and at J to 3 bases, leaving 11 bases not matched to a gene. This CDR3 spans 16 amino acids. Using reference TRBV9 and TRBJ2-3 for the parts outside the CDR3, the full variable domain is DSGVTQTPKHLITATGQRVTLRCSPRSGDLSVYWYQQSLDQGLQFLIQYYNGEERAKGNILERFSAQQFPDLHSELNLSSLELGDSALYFCASSQGVSGATDTQYFGPGTRLTVL.

CDR3 nucleotide sequence: TGTGCCAGCAGCTTGATCGGTATGGGGGAGCAGTACTTC. It encodes CASSLIGMGEQYF. V gene TRBV5-6 combines with J gene TRBJ2-7; D is undetermined. The V end lost 1 base, the J end lost 7 bases, and 12 bases lay between the germline ends. Germline CDR1 SGHDT, CDR2 YYEEEE. The CDR3 totals 13 residues.

CDR3 in amino acids: CASKSRGKETEAFF. In nucleotides, the CDR3 is TGTGCCAGCAAATCCAGGGGCAAGGAGACTGAAGCTTTCTTT. The chain has TRBV6-5 and TRBJ1-1, with D tentatively TRBD1 (6 bases). The CDR3 sequence is 14 residues long. Germline V gene sequence: CDR1 MNHEY, CDR2 SVGAGI. Deletions cut 7 bases from V and 5 bases from J, with 17 bases between.

The V call is TRBV28, the J call TRBJ1-5; 10 bases fit TRBD1. The CDR3 totals 15 residues. V lost 8 bases and J lost 6; bases outside the gene matches: 10. Looked up from germline, CDR1 is MDHEN and CDR2 is SYDVKM. The CDR3 DNA sequence: TGTGCCAGCGTGCTGGGGACAGGGGTTTTTCAGCCCCAGCATTTT. This sequence encodes CASVLGTGVFQPQHF.

Comments on this clone: Other nucleotide sequences in the sample specify the same CDR3. The genes are TRBV5-1 and TRBJ2-7, with TRBD2 as a possible D gene (5 bases). V lost 7 bases and J 3 bases, leaving 20 bases between the germline ends. CDR1 and CDR2 (germline): SGHRS, YFSETQ. The CDR3 runs to 15 residues. The CDR3 sequence: CASSPGEPGGYEQYF. DNA for the CDR3: TGCGCCAGCTCGCCCGGGGAGCCCGGAGGCTACGAGCAGTACTTC.

This clone was seen a few times. V is TRBV19 and J is TRBJ2-7; D remains unclear. Per germline, CDR1 LNHDA and CDR2 SQIVND (reference sequence). V lost 1 base to trimming and J lost 8 bases, with 12 bases between them. The CDR3 loop spans 13 amino acids. CDR3 amino acids: CASSIGPQGKQYF. DNA for the CDR3: TGTGCCAGTAGTATAGGACCACAAGGGAAGCAGTACTTC.

The V and J genes are TRBV6-1 and TRBJ1-5; D unresolved. With 1 base removed from V and 6 bases from J, the gap between germline ends came to 4 bases. The CDR3 consists of 12 residues. In germline, CDR1 is MNHNS, CDR2 SASEGT. CDR3 amino acids: CASSEGGQPQHF. The CDR3 DNA is TGTGCCAGCAGTGAAGGGGGTCAGCCCCAGCATTTT.

The chain is built from TRBV28 and TRBJ2-4; TRBD2 matches 9 bases. Trimming removed 2 bases from V and 6 bases from J; junction bases left unmatched: 5. Per the germline V gene, CDR1 is MDHEN and CDR2 is SYDVKM. This CDR3 has 15 residues. CDR3 region: CASSLKAGGRNIQYF. CDR3 coding DNA: TGTGCCAGCAGTTTAAAGGCGGGAGGGCGAAACATTCAGTACTTC.

The chain joins TRBV5-1 to TRBJ1-1; D unclear. The CDR3 is 15 residues long. V gave up 0 bases and J gave up 1 base, with 10 bases separating them. Germline V gives CDR1 SGHRS, CDR2 YFSETQ. In DNA, the CDR3 is TGCGCCAGCAGCTTGGACGGACTCGGGAACACTGAAGCTTTCTTT. Translation: CASSLDGLGNTEAFF.

This chain uses TRBV27 with TRBJ1-2; TRBD1 matches at 10 bases. The germline CDR1 and CDR2 sequences are MNHEY and SMNVEV (reference sequence). Trimming cost V 5 bases and J 8 bases; bases outside gene matches: 8. The CDR3 length is 14 residues. The CDR3 region is CASSRRDRGYGYTF. In DNA, the CDR3 is TGTGCCAGCAGTCGACGGGACAGGGGCTACGGCTACACCTTC.